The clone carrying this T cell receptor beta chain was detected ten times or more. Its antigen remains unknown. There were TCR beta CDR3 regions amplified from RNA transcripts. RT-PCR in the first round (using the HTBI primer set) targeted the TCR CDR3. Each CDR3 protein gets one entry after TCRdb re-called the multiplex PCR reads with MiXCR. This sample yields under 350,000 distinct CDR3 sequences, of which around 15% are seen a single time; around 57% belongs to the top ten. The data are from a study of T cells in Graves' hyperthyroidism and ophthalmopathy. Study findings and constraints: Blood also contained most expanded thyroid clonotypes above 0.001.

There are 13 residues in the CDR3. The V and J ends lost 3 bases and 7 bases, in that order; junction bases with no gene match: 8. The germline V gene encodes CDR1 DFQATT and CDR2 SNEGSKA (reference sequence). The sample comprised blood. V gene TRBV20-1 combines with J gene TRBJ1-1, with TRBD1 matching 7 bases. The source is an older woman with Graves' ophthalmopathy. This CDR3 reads CSASRGPGGEAFF. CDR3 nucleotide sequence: TGCAGTGCTAGTAGGGGGCCGGGGGGTGAAGCTTTCTTT.